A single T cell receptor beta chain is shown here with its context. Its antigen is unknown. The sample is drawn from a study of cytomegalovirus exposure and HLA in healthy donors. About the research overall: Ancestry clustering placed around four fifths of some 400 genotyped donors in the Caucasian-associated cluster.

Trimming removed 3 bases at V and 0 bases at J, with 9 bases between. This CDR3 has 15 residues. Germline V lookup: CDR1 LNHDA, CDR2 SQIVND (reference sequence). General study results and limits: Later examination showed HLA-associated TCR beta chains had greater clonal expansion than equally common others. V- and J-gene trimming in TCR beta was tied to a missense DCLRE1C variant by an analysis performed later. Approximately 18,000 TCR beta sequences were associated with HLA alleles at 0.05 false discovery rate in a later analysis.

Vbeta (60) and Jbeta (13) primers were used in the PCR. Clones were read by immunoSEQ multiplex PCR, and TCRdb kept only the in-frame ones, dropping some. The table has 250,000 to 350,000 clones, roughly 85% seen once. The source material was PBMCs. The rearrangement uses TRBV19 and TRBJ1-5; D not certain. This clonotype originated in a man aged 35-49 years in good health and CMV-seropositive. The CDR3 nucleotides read TGTGCCAGTAGTATCTACTTTGATAGCAATCAGCCCCAGCATTTT. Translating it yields CASSIYFDSNQPQHF.